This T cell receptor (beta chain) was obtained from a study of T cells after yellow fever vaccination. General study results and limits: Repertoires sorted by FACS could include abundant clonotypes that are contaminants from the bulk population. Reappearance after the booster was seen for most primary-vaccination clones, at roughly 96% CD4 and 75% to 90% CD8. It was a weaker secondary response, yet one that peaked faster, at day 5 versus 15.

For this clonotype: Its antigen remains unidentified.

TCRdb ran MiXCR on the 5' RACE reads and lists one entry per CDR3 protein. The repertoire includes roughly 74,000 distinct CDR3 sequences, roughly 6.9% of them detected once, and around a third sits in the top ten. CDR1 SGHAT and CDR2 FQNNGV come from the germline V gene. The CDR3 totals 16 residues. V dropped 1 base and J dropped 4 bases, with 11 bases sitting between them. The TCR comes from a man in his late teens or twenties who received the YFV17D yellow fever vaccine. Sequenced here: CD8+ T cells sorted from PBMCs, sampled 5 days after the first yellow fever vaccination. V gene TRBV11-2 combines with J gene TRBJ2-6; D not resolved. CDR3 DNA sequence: TGTGCCAGCAGCTTAGTATGGTTGGCGGGGGCCAACGTCCTGACTTTC. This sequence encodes CASSLVWLAGANVLTF.